The 12 T cell receptor beta chains listed next were all sequenced from one sample in a study of blood T cells in healthy people across ages. The second PCR ran about 6 to 12 cycles with a sample-barcoded 5' primer and J-beta primers. TCRdb reprocessed the 5' RACE reads with MiXCR, giving one entry per CDR3 protein. The sample shows 1 million or so distinct CDR3 sequences, approximately 25% of them seen only once. The data were also submitted as part of a second study, on T cells of mothers and their children.

The sequencing input was blood. These receptors all stem from a girl aged 2-10 years in good health.

The chain links TRBV29-1 to TRBJ2-5, with D possibly being TRBD2 (5 bases). The CDR3 is 13 amino acids. CDR1 and CDR2 from the germline V gene are SQVTM and ANQGSEA. Trimming removed 7 bases from V and 2 bases from J, with 14 bases in between. The CDR3 is CSAGGQWQETQYF. Written as DNA, the CDR3 is TGCAGCGCTGGCGGGCAGTGGCAAGAGACCCAGTACTTC.

This sequence joins TRBV29-1 and TRBJ1-1; D perhaps matches TRBD1 (5 bases). The CDR3 loop spans 12 amino acids. CDR1 and CDR2 from the germline V gene are SQVTM and ANQGSEA. The ends were cut back, 0 bases at V and 4 bases at J, with 6 bases in the middle. The CDR3 loop is CSVEEQGTEAFF. In nucleotides, the CDR3 is TGCAGCGTTGAAGAGCAGGGCACTGAAGCTTTCTTT.

The chain joins TRBV6-1 to TRBJ2-5, with TRBD2 matching over 14 bases. Trimming removed 5 bases from V and 4 bases from J; junction bases left unmatched: 9. Germline V gene sequence: CDR1 MNHNS, CDR2 SASEGT. CDR3 length: 17 residues. CDR3 residues: CASSKGLAGGWGETQYF. Written as DNA, the CDR3 is TGTGCCAGCAGTAAAGGACTAGCGGGAGGTTGGGGAGAGACCCAGTACTTC.

In its sample, this clonotype was seen a few times. The chain recombines TRBV29-1 with TRBJ2-5, with D possibly matching TRBD2 (5 bases). The end of the DNA fits TRBJ2-1 better, so the J call may be wrong. From germline, CDR1 is SQVTM and CDR2 ANQGSEA. CDR3 size: 12 residues. CDR3 loop: CSVGSTGNEQFF. The CDR3 region has the DNA TGCAGCGTTGGCAGTACGGGAAATGAGCAGTTCTTC.

This clonotype was counted only a few times. The chain combines TRBV28 with TRBJ2-5; 8 nucleotides align to TRBD1. The CDR3 runs 17 residues. Germline CDR1 reads MDHEN; CDR2 reads SYDVKM. V lost 7 bases and J lost 4; bases outside the gene matches: 17. The CDR3 loop reads CASTTFPGQVGRETQYF. CDR3 nucleotides: TGTGCCAGCACCACATTCCCGGGACAGGTGGGAAGAGAGACCCAGTACTTC.

This clonotype was observed a few times. The chain employs TRBV6-5 and TRBJ2-1, with D possibly being TRBD2 (6 bases). The CDR3 extends over 14 amino acids. Trimming took 2 bases from V and 6 from J, leaving 11 bases between them. The V gene's germline CDR1 is MNHEY and CDR2 SVGAGI. The CDR3 region is CASSYTGLLNEQFF. As DNA, the CDR3 is TGTGCCAGCAGTTACACGGGACTTCTCAATGAGCAGTTCTTC.

The gene calls are TRBV7-2 and TRBJ1-1; weak D call: TRBD1 (6 bases). The CDR3 extends over 13 amino acids. Per the germline V gene, CDR1 is SGHTA and CDR2 is FQGNSA. Trimming took 5 bases from V and 6 from J, leaving 13 bases between them. CDR3: CASSVGGRAEAFF. The CDR3 coding sequence is TGTGCCAGCAGCGTAGGGGGGCGCGCTGAAGCTTTCTTT.

There are a few counts of this clonotype. This chain connects TRBV4-1 to TRBJ2-5, with unresolved D. Germline V gene lookup returns CDR1 MGHRA and CDR2 YSYEKL. CDR3 length: 14 residues. V lost 8 bases, J lost 5 bases, and 18 bases lay in between. CDR3 DNA: TGCGCCAGCGCCTACCTTTCAGGAGCGGAGACCCAGTACTTC. Its translation: CASAYLSGAETQYF.

The chain employs TRBV20-1 and TRBJ2-7, with 10 bases that match TRBD2. CDR1 DFQATT and CDR2 SNEGSKA come from the germline V gene (reference sequence). V dropped 3 bases and J dropped 4; count of bases not matched to a gene: 12. The CDR3 extends over 16 amino acids. The CDR3 loop reads CSASLGLASPWYEQYF. In nucleotides, the CDR3 is TGCAGTGCTAGCTTGGGACTAGCGAGTCCTTGGTACGAGCAGTACTTC.

This clonotype was seen more than once but under ten times. This chain joins TRBV28 and TRBJ1-5; no definite D call. CDR1 is MDHEN and CDR2 is SYDVKM in the germline V gene. Trimming pared 5 bases from V and 6 bases from J, leaving 5 bases between. This CDR3 is 11 amino acids long. CDR3: CASSLAQPQHF. In DNA form, the CDR3 reads TGTGCCAGCAGTCTGGCTCAGCCCCAGCATTTT.

About this clonotype: One end of the junction does not line up with germline, which may come from a read error. The V and J genes are TRBV5-1 and TRBJ1-1; the D gene is possibly TRBD1 (5 bases). The CDR3 is 16 residues long. CDR1 is SGHRS, CDR2 YFSETQ, per germline. CDR3 coding DNA: TGCGCCAGCAGCTTGGGAGGGGCGCGAGGTGGCACTGGAGCTTTCTTT. Residues: CASSLGGARGGTGAFF.

This sequence joins TRBV14 and TRBJ2-7; maybe TRBD2 (5 bases). CDR3 length: 13 amino acids. V was trimmed by 0 bases and J by 7 bases, leaving 10 bases between them. Germline values: CDR1 SGHDN, CDR2 FVKESK. The CDR3 sequence is CASSQELGGEQYF. CDR3 coding DNA: TGTGCCAGCAGCCAAGAGCTCGGCGGGGAGCAGTACTTC.